The 4 T cell receptor beta chains below come from one sample, sequenced in a study of vaccination effects on CD4 cells after COVID-19. Their recognized antigens are unknown. ViraFEST expansion of antigen-specific CD4+ T cells with viral peptide pools preceded sequencing. CD4+ T cells were isolated after less than 13 days of culture. Among the vaccine recipients, none had a prior SARS-CoV-2 infection, and nucleocapsid antibodies were negative. Only in-frame clones appear in the TCRdb table, and some are missing; sequencing was by immunoSEQ multiplex PCR. Of 65,000 to 90,000 clones in the sample, 60% to 85% were seen once. The material was CD4+ T cells from PBMCs cultured with SARS-CoV-2 spike peptides, obtained before COVID-19 vaccination. These receptors all stem from a human donor who received a COVID-19 vaccine.

Ten or more counts support this clone. CDR3 DNA: TGCGCCAGCAGCCACCCGGGGCAGGTCTACGAGCAGTACGTC. It specifies CASSHPGQVYEQYV. V is TRBV4-1 and J is TRBJ2-7, with D perhaps matching TRBD1 or TRBD2 (5 bases each). V was trimmed by 3 bases and J by 3 bases, leaving 12 bases between them. Germline CDR1 is MGHRA and CDR2 is YSYEKL. There are 14 residues in the CDR3.

The chain recombines TRBV9 with TRBJ2-1; D remains ambiguous. This CDR3 is built from 15 residues. CDR1 and CDR2 (germline): SGDLS, YYNGEE. Trimming removed 4 bases at V and 1 base at J, with 12 bases between. CDR3 nucleotides: TGTGCCAGCAGCCCGCTCGTGGGATCCTACAATGAGCAGTTCTTC. This codes for CASSPLVGSYNEQFF.

This chain joins TRBV7-9 and TRBJ1-1, with D possibly being TRBD1 (5 bases). In germline, CDR1 is SEHNR, CDR2 FQNEAQ (reference sequence). The CDR3 spans 14 residues. Trimming removed 3 bases from V and 4 bases from J, with 12 bases in between. The CDR3 here is CASSFDGGGTEAFF. CDR3 DNA: TGTGCCAGCAGCTTTGACGGGGGAGGCACTGAAGCTTTCTTT.

The chain links TRBV20-1 to TRBJ2-1; no clear D gene. CDR1 is DFQATT, CDR2 SNEGSKA, per germline (reference sequence). The V end lost 3 bases, the J end lost 15 bases, and 6 bases lay between the germline ends. The CDR3 is 8 amino acids. The CDR3 spells CSASNRFF. CDR3 DNA: TGCAGTGCTAGTAATCGGTTCTTC.